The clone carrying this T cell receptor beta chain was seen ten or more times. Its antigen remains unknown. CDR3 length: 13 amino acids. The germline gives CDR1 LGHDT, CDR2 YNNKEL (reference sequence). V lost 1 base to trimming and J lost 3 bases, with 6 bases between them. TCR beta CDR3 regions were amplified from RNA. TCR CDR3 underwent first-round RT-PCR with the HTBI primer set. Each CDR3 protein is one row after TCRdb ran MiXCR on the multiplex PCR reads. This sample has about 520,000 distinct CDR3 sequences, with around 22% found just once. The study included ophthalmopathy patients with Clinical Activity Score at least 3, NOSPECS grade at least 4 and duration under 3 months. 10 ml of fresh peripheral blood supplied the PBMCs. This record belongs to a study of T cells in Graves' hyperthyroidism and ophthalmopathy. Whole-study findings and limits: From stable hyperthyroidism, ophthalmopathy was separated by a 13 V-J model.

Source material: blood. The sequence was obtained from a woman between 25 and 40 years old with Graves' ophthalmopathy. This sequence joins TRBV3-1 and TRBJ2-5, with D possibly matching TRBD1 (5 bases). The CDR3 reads CASSQGREETQYF. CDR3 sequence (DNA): TGTGCCAGCAGCCAAGGCAGGGAAGAGACCCAGTACTTC.